This T cell receptor (beta chain) derives from a study of Graves' ophthalmopathy and Graves' hyperthyroidism. The V gene's germline CDR1 is MNHEY and CDR2 SVGEGT. The CDR3 length is 14 residues. V lost 4 bases, J lost 4 bases, and 5 bases stayed unmatched. For repertoire sequencing, the TCR beta CDR3 regions were amplified from RNA transcripts. HTBI-primed first-round RT-PCR preceded second-round multiplex PCR. TCRdb processed the multiplex PCR reads anew with MiXCR; each CDR3 protein has one entry. The repertoire holds hundreds of thousands of distinct CDR3 sequences, with about 20% as singletons. This clonotype has ten or more counts.

This rearrangement joins TRBV6-2 or TRBV6-3 to TRBJ2-5; 8 nucleotides align to TRBD1. Sequencing input: peripheral blood. The clonotype originates from a young woman with stable Graves' hyperthyroidism. Some clones in this sample may be carry-over from other donors' samples. CDR3 amino acids: CASSFADRAETQYF. In DNA form, the CDR3 reads TGTGCCAGCAGTTTCGCGGACAGGGCAGAGACCCAGTACTTC.